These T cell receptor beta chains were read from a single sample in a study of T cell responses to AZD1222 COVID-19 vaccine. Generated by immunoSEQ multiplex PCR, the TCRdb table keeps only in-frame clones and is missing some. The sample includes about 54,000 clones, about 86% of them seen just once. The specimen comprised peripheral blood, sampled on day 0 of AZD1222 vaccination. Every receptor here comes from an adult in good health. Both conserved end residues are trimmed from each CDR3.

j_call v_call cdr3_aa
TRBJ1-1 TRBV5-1 ASSYLASSQGAAF
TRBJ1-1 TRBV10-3 AISEVQNTEAF
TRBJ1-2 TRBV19 ASDDRGFYGYT
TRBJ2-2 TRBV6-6 ASSVPSGANTGELF
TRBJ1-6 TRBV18 ASSPGMGNSPLH
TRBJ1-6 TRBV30 AIGTGYNSPLH
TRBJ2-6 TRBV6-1 ASSEMGAGANVLT
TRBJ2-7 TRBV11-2 ASSLVRDHEQY
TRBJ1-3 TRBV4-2 ASSQDFSGNTIY
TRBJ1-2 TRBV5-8 ASSLQAYGYT
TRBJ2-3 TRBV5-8 ASSLRQTGRTDTQY
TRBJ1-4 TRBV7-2 ASSVVGGSNEKLF
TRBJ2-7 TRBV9 ASSAGTGLSYEQY
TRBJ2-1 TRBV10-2 ASSEISGRGNEQF
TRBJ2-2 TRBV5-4 ASSFFQGASGELF
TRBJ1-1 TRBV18 ASSPSRGTEAF
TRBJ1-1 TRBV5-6 ASSAWIGVEAF
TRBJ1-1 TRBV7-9 ASSGWAEAF
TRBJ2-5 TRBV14 ASSQDRTRDQY
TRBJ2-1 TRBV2 ASSVAGGLYEQF
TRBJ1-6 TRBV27 ASSQGYNSPLH
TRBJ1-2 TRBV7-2 ASSSQGSPTLFYGYT
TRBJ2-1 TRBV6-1 ASSEVRGTNEQF
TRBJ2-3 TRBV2 ASKQSASTDTQY
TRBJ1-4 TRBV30 AWSVPGGGGEKLF
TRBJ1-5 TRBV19 ASSIRGTGGNQPQH
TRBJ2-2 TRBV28 ASRSPGEGVKSGELF
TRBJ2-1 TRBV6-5 ASSYSKWLANEQF
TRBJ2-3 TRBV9 ASSPPGRGLPY
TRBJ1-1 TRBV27 ASSLFGSGGFRTEAF